Given below is one T cell receptor (beta chain) in context. Its antigen is undetermined. This entry is derived from a study of PD-1 blockade in classical Hodgkin lymphoma. Study information: With a 2-week interval, patients received intravenous nivolumab at 3 mg/kg. Points from the study as a whole: What caused the repertoire differences, perhaps disease activity or prior therapy, remains undefined. CD4+ TCR diversity, unlike CD8+, rose significantly by C4D1.

Following autologous stem cell transplantation, relapse occurred in every patient, and exposure to brentuximab vedotin varied. Germline trimming cut 0 bases from V and 4 bases from J; bases unmatched to any gene: 1. CDR1 and CDR2 from the germline V gene are SGHRS and YFSETQ. CDR3 size: 14 residues. Using immunoSEQ multiplex PCR, the repertoire was profiled, and TCRdb retains in-frame clones only, with some absent. Of 30,000 or so clones listed, 80% to 90% are singletons. The V and J genes are TRBV5-1 and TRBJ2-5, with 9 bases lining up with TRBD2. The source is a human donor with classical Hodgkin lymphoma. The source material was peripheral blood mononuclear cells (PBMCs), sampled at baseline. The CDR3 protein is CASSLGLAAETQYF. The CDR3 region has the DNA TGCGCCAGCAGCTTGGGACTAGCGGCAGAGACCCAGTACTTC.